Following are 6 T cell receptor beta chains from one sample sequenced in a study of blood T cell repertoires in COVID-19. Sequencing used immunoSEQ multiplex PCR; TCRdb keeps in-frame clones, though not all of them. This sample has roughly 60,000 clones; roughly 85% occur once, and the top ten carry approximately 6%. Input material: peripheral blood. The receptors shown here come from a human donor in a cohort sampled during active or convalescent COVID-19.

This clone was detected a few times. The chain is built from TRBV6-6 and TRBJ2-5, with 12 bases matching TRBD1. Trimming cost V 6 bases and J 1 base; bases outside gene matches: 3. The germline gives CDR1 MNHNY, CDR2 SVGAGI (reference sequence). The CDR3 length is 15 residues. The CDR3: CASRPGQGAQETQYF. The CDR3 region has the DNA TGTGCCAGCAGGCCGGGACAGGGGGCCCAAGAGACCCAGTACTTC.

The chain is built from TRBV5-1 and TRBJ2-3; D possibly corresponds to TRBD2 (7 bases). V was cut by 1 base and J by 4 bases, with 13 bases left in between. The CDR3 is 15 amino acids. Germline V gene lookup returns CDR1 SGHRS and CDR2 YFSETQ. CDR3 nucleotide sequence: TGCGCCAGCAGCTTGAGTGGGGGGGCGGCAGATACGCAGTATTTT. As protein: CASSLSGGAADTQYF.

The chain is built from TRBV20-1 and TRBJ1-1; tentative D call: TRBD1 (6 bases). The germline CDR1 and CDR2 sequences are DFQATT and SNEGSKA (reference sequence). The V and J ends lost 5 bases and 5 bases respectively, with 18 bases between them. The CDR3 is 14 residues long. The DNA of the CDR3 is TGCAGTGCTGGTGAGGGGGGAGTGGGTACTGAAGCTTTCTTT. This encodes CSAGEGGVGTEAFF.

This chain links TRBV2 with TRBJ1-5; possible D gene TRBD1, 6 bases. This CDR3 contains 15 residues. The V end lost 3 bases, the J end lost 2 bases, and 11 bases lay between the germline ends. Germline assignment: CDR1 SNHLY and CDR2 FYNNEI. CDR3 amino acids: CASSDWAGGNQPQHF. CDR3 nucleotides: TGTGCCAGCAGTGATTGGGCAGGGGGCAATCAGCCCCAGCATTTT.

The J gene is TRBJ1-5, the V gene TRBV19, with TRBD1 matching over 8 bases. The ends lost 6 bases at V and 4 bases at J; junction bases unmatched: 5. Germline V CDR1 and CDR2: LNHDA, SQIVND (reference sequence). The CDR3 runs 14 residues. CDR3 nucleotides: TGTGCCAGTAGATGGGGACAGGTTAATCAGCCCCAGCATTTT. It encodes CASRWGQVNQPQHF.

The chain is built from TRBV27 and TRBJ1-6, with TRBD1 matching 9 bases. The CDR3 length is 18 residues. Looked up from germline, CDR1 is MNHEY and CDR2 is SMNVEV (reference sequence). After removal of 4 bases from V and 1 base from J, the junction contained 8 bases not matched to a gene. CDR3 sequence: CASSSRQGGISYNSPLHF. CDR3 sequence (DNA): TGTGCCAGCAGTTCTAGACAGGGGGGGATATCCTATAATTCACCCCTCCACTTT.